Below are 7 T cell receptor beta chains sequenced from a single sample in a study of CD4 T cells in relation to SARS-CoV-2 and coronaviruses. This table comes from immunoSEQ multiplex PCR, and its TCRdb copy is limited to in-frame clones, with some not included. The sample holds roughly 68,000 clones, just over 90% seen once. Before the COVID-19 pandemic, during about 2010-2018, CD4+ T cells were taken from unexposed donors. The sample comprised naive CD4+ T cells from PBMCs. Subset indicated: naive CD4+ T cells isolated by negative enrichment. These receptor sequences come from a human donor in good health.

This clone was recorded once. The CDR3 nucleotides read TGTGCCAGCAGCGTAGGACTAGATTCGTTCGAGACCCAGTACTTC. This sequence encodes CASSVGLDSFETQYF. The rearrangement uses TRBV9 and TRBJ2-5, with TRBD2 as a possible D gene (6 bases). CDR1 SGDLS and CDR2 YYNGEE come from the germline V gene. The CDR3 sequence is 15 residues long. V lost 0 bases, J lost 5 bases, and 14 bases lay in between.

The CDR3 sequence is CASGIGNTIYF. CDR3 sequence (DNA): TGCGCCAGCGGAATTGGAAACACCATATATTTT. This sequence joins TRBV10-1 and TRBJ1-3, with D hard to call. The CDR3 has 11 amino acids. Between the trimmed V and J ends, which lost 8 bases and 3 bases, there was a span of 5 bases. Looked up from germline, CDR1 is WNHNN and CDR2 is SYGVQD (reference sequence).

Written as DNA, the CDR3 is TGTGCCAGCAGCTCAAAGCGGGGGAGAACCACAGATACGCAGTATTTT. Its translation: CASSSKRGRTTDTQYF. The rearrangement joins TRBV7-3 to TRBJ2-3; 8 bases fit TRBD2. This CDR3 is 16 amino acids long. V was pared by 4 bases and J by 2 bases, with 8 bases of the junction left unmatched. Germline-derived CDR1 and CDR2 are SGHTA and FQGTGA. Combining the CDR3 with reference TRBV7-3 and TRBJ2-3 gives the whole variable domain GAGVSQTPSNKVTEKGKYVELRCDPISGHTALYWYRQSLGQGPEFLIYFQGTGAADDSGLPNDRFFAVRPEGSVSTLKIQRTERGDSAVYLCASSSKRGRTTDTQYFGPGTRLTVL.

V is TRBV5-4 and J is TRBJ2-3; 7 nucleotides agree with TRBD2. CDR1 SGHNT and CDR2 YYREEE come from the germline V gene (reference sequence). V lost 5 bases to trimming and J lost 3 bases; unmatched junction nucleotides: 15. The CDR3 is 17 residues long. CDR3 residues: CASRSATAGDGTDTQYF. Written as DNA, the CDR3 is TGTGCCAGCAGATCCGCCACGGCGGGAGACGGGACAGATACGCAGTATTTT.

The gene calls are TRBV5-1 and TRBJ2-7; 8 bases are shared with TRBD1. Unmatched junction bases numbered 6, after V lost 2 bases and J lost 2 bases. The CDR3 runs 15 residues. Looked up from germline, CDR1 is SGHRS and CDR2 is YFSETQ. As DNA, the CDR3 is TGCGCCAGCAGCTTCAACGGACAGGGCCCCTACGAGCAGTACTTC. This gives the protein CASSFNGQGPYEQYF.

CDR3 nucleotides: TGTGCCAGCACCTCAGAGATCCAAGAGACCCAGTACTTC. Protein: CASTSEIQETQYF. This chain links TRBV2 with TRBJ2-5, with D unresolved. The germline gives CDR1 SNHLY, CDR2 FYNNEI. Trimming shortened V by 7 bases and J by 1 base, and 10 bases separated the two germline ends. There are 13 residues in the CDR3.

The chain couples TRBV6-2 or TRBV6-3 to TRBJ2-7; D gene unclear. The CDR3 is 12 residues long. The germline V and J ends were trimmed by 6 bases and 4 bases, with 10 bases remaining between them. From germline, CDR1 is MNHEY and CDR2 SVGEGT. CDR3 coding DNA: TGTGCCAGCAGCCTTACCCGATACGAGCAGTACTTC. Its translation: CASSLTRYEQYF.